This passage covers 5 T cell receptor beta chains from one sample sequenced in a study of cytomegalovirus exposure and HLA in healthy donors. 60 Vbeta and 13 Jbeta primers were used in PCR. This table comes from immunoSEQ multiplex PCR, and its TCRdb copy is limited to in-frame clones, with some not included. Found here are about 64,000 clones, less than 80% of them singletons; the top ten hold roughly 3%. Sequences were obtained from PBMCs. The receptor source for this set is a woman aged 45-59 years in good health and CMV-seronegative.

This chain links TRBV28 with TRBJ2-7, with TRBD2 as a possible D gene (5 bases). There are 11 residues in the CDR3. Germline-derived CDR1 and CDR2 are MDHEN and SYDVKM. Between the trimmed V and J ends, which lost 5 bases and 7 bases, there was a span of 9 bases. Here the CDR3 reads CASSVTREQYF. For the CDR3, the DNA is TGTGCCAGCAGTGTAACTAGGGAGCAGTACTTC.

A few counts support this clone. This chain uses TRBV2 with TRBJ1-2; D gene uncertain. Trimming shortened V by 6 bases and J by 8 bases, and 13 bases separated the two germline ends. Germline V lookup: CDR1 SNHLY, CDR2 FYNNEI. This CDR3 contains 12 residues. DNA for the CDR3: TGTGCCAGCAGAGGTGACGGCGGGGGCTACACCTTC. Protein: CASRGDGGGYTF.

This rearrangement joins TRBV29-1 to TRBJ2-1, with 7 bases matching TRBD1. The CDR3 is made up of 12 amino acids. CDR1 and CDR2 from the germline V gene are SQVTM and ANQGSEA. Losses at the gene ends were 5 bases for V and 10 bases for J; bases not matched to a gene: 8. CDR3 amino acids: CSVRQGRREQFF. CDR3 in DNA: TGCAGCGTTCGACAGGGCCGCAGGGAGCAGTTCTTC.

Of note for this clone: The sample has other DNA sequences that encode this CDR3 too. The CDR3 DNA reads TGTGCCAGCAGCCTTGACATGAACACTGAAGCTTTCTTT. Translating gives CASSLDMNTEAFF. V usage is TRBV7-9 and J usage is TRBJ1-1; no firm D call. CDR1 SEHNR and CDR2 FQNEAQ come from the germline V gene (reference sequence). This CDR3 region has 13 residues. The ends were cut back, 5 bases at V and 0 bases at J, with 7 bases in the middle.

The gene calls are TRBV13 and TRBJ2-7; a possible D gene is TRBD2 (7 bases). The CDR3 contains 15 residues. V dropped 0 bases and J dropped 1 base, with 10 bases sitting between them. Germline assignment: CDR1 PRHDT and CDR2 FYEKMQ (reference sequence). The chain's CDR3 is CASSLGGGGSYEQYF. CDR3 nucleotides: TGTGCCAGCAGCTTAGGAGGGGGGGGATCCTACGAGCAGTACTTC.